Many counts were recorded for the clone carrying this T cell receptor (beta chain). The data originate from a study of T cells after yellow fever vaccination. Using its own MiXCR run on the 5' RACE reads, TCRdb lists one record per CDR3 protein. The repertoire holds 620,000 or so distinct CDR3 sequences, with around a sixth as singletons. The specimen comprised PBMCs, sampled 4 to 5 days after the first yellow fever vaccination. This TCR derives from a man younger than 35 who received the YFV17D yellow fever vaccine.

This CDR3 reads CASSLGLRRRGYTF. CDR3 DNA sequence: TGTGCCAGCAGCTTGGGTCTTCGTCGGAGGGGCTACACCTTC. The J gene is TRBJ1-2, the V gene TRBV7-8; D gene uncertain. This CDR3 region has 14 residues. V was clipped by 3 bases and J by 8 bases, with 16 bases between them. The germline V gene has CDR1 SGHVS and CDR2 FQNEAQ.